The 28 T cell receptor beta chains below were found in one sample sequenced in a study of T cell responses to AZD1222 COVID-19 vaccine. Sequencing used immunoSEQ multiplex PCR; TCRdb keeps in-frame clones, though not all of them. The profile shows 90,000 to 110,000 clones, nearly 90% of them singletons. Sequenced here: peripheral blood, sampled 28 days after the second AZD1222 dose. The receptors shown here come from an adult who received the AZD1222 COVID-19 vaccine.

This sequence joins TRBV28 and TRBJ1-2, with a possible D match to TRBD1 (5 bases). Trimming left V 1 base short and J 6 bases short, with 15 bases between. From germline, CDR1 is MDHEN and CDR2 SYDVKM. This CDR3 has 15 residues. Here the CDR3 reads CASSLLAGGGDGYTF. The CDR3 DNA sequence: TGTGCCAGCAGTTTATTGGCTGGGGGGGGAGATGGCTACACCTTC.

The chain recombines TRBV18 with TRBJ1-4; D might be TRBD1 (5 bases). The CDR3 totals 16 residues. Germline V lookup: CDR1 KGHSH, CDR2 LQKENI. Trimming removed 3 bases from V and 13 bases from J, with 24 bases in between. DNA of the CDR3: TGTGCCAGCTCACCGGGAGGACAAGACACAAGAGGTGGACTGTTTTTT. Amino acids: CASSPGGQDTRGGLFF. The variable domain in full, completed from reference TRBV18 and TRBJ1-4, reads NAGVMQNPRHLVRRRGQEARLRCSPMKGHSHVYWYRQLPEEGLKFMVYLQKENIIDESGMPKERFSAEFPKEGPSILRIQQVVRGDSAAYFCASSPGGQDTRGGLFFGSGTQLSVL.

CDR3 amino acids: CASSEVQAYQETQYF. In nucleotides, the CDR3 is TGTGCCAGCAGTGAGGTACAGGCATACCAAGAGACCCAGTACTTC. The chain uses TRBV2 and TRBJ2-5; a weak D match, TRBD1 (5 bases). CDR3 length: 15 amino acids. The germline V and J ends were trimmed by 3 bases and 0 bases, with 11 bases remaining between them. The germline CDR1 and CDR2 sequences are SNHLY and FYNNEI.

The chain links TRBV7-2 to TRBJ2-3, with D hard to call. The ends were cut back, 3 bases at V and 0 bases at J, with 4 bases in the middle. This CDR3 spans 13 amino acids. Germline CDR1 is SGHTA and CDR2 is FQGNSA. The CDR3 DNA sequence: TGTGCCAGCAGCTTGTACAGCACAGATACGCAGTATTTT. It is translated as CASSLYSTDTQYF.

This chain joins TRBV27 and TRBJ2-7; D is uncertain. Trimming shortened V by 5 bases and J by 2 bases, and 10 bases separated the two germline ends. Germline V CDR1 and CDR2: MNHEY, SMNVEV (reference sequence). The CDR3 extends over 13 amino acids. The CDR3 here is CASSPSLTYEQYF. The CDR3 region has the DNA TGTGCCAGCAGTCCATCCCTCACCTACGAGCAGTACTTC.

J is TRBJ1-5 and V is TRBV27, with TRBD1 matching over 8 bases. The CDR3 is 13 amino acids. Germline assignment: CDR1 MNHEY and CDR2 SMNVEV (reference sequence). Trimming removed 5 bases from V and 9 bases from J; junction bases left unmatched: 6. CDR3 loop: CASSADRDRPQHF. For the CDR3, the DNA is TGTGCCAGCAGTGCGGACAGGGATCGGCCCCAGCATTTT.

The CDR3 spells CASSLGTGATYEQYF. CDR3 nucleotide sequence: TGTGCCAGCAGCTTGGGGACTGGGGCCACCTACGAGCAGTACTTC. The chain recombines TRBV7-3 with TRBJ2-7; weak D call: TRBD2 (6 bases). V lost 3 bases and J lost 2, with 14 bases in between. This CDR3 has 15 amino acids. CDR1 is SGHTA and CDR2 is FQGTGA in the germline V gene.

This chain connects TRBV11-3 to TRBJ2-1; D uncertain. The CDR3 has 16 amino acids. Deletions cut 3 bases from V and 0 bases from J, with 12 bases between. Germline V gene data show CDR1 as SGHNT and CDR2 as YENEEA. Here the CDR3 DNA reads TGTGCCAGCAGCTTTGACTCGACGAGCTCCTACAATGAGCAGTTCTTC. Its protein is CASSFDSTSSYNEQFF.

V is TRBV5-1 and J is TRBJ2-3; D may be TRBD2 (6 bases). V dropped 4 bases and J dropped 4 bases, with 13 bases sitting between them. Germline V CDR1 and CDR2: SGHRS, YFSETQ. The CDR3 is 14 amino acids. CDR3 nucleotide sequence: TGCGCCAGCAGCCCTTCGGAGGGGTCAGATACGCAGTATTTT. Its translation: CASSPSEGSDTQYF.

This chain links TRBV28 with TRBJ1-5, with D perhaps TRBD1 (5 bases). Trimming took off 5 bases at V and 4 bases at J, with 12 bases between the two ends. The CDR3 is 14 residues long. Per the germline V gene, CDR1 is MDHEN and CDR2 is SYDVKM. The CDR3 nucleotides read TGTGCCAGCAGTAGGGGCCAACGGAATCAGCCCCAGCATTTT. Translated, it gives CASSRGQRNQPQHF.

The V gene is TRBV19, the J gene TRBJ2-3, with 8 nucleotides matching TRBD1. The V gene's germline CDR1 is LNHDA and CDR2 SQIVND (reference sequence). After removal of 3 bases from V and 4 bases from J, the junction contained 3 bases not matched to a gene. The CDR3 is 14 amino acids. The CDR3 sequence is CASSMDRVADTQYF. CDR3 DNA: TGTGCCAGTAGTATGGACAGGGTGGCAGATACGCAGTATTTT. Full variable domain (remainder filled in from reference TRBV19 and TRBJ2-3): DGGITQSPKYLFRKEGQNVTLSCEQNLNHDAMYWYRQDPGQGLRLIYYSQIVNDFQKGDIAEGYSVSREKKESFPLTVTSAQKNPTAFYLCASSMDRVADTQYFGPGTRLTVL.

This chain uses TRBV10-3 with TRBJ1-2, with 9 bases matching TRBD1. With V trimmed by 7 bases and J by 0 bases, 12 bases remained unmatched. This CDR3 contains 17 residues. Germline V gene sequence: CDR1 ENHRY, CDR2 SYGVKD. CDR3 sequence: CAINSGQGGLANYGYTF. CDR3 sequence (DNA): TGTGCCATCAACTCGGGACAGGGAGGATTAGCTAACTATGGCTACACCTTC.

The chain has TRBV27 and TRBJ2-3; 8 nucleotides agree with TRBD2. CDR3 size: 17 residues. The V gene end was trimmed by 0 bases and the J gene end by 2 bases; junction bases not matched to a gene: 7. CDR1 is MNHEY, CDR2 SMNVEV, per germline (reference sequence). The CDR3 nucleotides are TGTGCCAGCAGTTTATCGGCCCTAGCGGGCAACACAGATACGCAGTATTTT. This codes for CASSLSALAGNTDTQYF.

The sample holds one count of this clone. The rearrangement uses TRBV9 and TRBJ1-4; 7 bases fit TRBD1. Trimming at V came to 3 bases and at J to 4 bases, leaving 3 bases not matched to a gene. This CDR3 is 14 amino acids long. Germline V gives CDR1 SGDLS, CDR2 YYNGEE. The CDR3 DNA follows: TGTGCCAGCAGCGACCGGGACAGTAATGAAAAACTGTTTTTT. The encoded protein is CASSDRDSNEKLFF.

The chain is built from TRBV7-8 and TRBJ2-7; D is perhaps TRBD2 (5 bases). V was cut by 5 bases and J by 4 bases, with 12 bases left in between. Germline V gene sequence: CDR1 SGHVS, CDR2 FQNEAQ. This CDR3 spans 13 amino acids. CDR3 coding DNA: TGTGCCAGCAGCCCAGATTCGGGGTACGAGCAGTACTTC. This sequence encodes CASSPDSGYEQYF.

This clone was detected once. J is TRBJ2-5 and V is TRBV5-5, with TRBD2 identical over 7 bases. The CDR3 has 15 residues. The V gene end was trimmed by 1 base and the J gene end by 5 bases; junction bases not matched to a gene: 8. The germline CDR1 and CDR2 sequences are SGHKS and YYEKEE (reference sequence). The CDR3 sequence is CASSLRLTSAETQYF. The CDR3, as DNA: TGTGCCAGCAGCTTGCGTCTCACTAGCGCGGAGACCCAGTACTTC. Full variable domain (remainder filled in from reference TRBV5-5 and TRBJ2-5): DAGVTQSPTHLIKTRGQQVTLRCSPISGHKSVSWYQQVLGQGPQFIFQYYEKEERGRGNFPDRFSARQFPNYSSELNVNALLLGDSALYLCASSLRLTSAETQYFGPGTRLLVL.

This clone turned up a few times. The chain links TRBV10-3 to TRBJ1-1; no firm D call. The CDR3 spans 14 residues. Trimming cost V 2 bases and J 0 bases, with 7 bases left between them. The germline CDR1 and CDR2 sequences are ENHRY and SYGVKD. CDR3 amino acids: CAISEGNLNTEAFF. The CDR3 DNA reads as TGTGCCATCAGTGAGGGGAACTTGAACACTGAAGCTTTCTTT.

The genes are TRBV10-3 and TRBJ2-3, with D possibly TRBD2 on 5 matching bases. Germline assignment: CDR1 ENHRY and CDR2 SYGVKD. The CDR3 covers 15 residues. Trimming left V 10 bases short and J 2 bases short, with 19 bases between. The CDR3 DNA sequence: TGTGCCACCCAATCTAATCCGGGGTTCACAGATACGCAGTATTTT. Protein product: CATQSNPGFTDTQYF.

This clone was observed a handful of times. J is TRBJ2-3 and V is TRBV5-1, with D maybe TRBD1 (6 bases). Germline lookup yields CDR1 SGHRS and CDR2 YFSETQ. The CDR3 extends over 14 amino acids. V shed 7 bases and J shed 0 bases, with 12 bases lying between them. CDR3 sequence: CASETGYSTDTQYF. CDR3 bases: TGCGCCAGCGAAACAGGGTACAGCACAGATACGCAGTATTTT.

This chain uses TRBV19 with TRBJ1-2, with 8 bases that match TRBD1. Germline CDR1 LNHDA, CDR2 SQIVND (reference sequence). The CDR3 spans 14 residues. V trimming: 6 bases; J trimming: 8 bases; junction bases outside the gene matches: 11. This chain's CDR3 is CASSNTGQGQGYTF. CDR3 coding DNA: TGTGCCAGTAGCAATACTGGACAGGGTCAAGGCTACACCTTC.

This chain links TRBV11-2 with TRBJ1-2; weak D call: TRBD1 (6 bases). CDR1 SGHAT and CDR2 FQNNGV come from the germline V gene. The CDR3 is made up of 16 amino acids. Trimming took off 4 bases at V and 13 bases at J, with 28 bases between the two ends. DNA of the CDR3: TGTGCCAGCAGCTCCCAGAGGACAGCCGGATCGAAGGAGGGCACCTTC. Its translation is CASSSQRTAGSKEGTF.

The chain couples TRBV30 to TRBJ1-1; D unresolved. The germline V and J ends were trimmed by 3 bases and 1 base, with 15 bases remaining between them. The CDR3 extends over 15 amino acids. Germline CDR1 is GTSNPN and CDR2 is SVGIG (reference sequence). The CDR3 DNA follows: TGTGCCTGGAGGAGAGGGAACTTCCCGAACACTGAAGCTTTCTTT. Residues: CAWRRGNFPNTEAFF.

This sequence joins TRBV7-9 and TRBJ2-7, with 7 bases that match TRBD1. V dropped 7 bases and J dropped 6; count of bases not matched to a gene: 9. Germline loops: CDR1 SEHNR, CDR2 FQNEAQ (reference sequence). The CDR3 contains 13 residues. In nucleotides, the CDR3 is TGTGCCAGCACCCTAGGACAGGTACGCGAGCAGTACTTC. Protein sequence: CASTLGQVREQYF.

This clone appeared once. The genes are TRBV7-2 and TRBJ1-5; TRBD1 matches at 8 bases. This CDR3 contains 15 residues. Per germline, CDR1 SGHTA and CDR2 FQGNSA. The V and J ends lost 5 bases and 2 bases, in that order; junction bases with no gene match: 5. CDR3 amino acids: CASSPQTGGNQPQHF. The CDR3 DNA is TGTGCCAGCAGCCCCCAGACAGGGGGCAATCAGCCCCAGCATTTT.

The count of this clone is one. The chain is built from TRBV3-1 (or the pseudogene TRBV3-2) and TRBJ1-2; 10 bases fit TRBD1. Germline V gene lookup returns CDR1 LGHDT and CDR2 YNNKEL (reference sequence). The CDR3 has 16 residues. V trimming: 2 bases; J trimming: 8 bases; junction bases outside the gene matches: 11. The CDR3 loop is CASSQILTGQGDGYTF. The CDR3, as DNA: TGTGCCAGCAGCCAAATTTTGACCGGACAGGGGGACGGCTACACCTTC.

As DNA, the CDR3 is TGCGCCAGCAGATCGGGAGAGCCCTACAATGAGCAGTTCTTC. The encoded protein is CASRSGEPYNEQFF. The gene calls are TRBV5-1 and TRBJ2-1; D is perhaps TRBD2 (6 bases). CDR1 and CDR2 from the germline V gene are SGHRS and YFSETQ. The CDR3 length is 14 residues. V shed 5 bases and J shed 2 bases, with 11 bases lying between them.

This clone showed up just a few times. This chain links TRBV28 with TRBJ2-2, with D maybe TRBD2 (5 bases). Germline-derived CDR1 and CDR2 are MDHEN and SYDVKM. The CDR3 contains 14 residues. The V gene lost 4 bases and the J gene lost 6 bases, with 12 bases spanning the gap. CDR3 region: CASSSGWVAGELFF. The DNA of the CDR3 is TGTGCCAGCAGTTCGGGGTGGGTGGCCGGGGAGCTGTTTTTT.

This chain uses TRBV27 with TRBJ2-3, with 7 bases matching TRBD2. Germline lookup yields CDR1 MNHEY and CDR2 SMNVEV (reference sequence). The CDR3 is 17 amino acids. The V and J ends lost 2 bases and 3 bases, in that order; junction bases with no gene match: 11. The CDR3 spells CASSLRFGLAETDTQYF. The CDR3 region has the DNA TGTGCCAGCAGTTTACGATTCGGGCTAGCGGAGACAGATACGCAGTATTTT.